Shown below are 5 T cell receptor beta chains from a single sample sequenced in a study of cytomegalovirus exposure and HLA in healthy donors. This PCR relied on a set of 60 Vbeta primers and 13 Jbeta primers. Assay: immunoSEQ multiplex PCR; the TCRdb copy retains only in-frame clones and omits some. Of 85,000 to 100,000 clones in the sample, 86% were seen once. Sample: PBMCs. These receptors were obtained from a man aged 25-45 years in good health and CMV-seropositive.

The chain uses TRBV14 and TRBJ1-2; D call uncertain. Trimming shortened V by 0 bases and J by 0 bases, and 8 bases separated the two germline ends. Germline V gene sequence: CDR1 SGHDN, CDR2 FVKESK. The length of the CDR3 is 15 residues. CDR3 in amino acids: CASSQEPSTNYGYTF. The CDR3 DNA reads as TGTGCCAGCAGCCAAGAACCCAGTACTAACTATGGCTACACCTTC.

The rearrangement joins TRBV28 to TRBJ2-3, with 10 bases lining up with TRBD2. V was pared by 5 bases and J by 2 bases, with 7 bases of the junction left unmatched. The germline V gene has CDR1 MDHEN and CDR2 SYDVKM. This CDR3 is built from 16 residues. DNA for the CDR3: TGTGCCAGCAGTGACGGACTAGCGGAATCCACAGATACGCAGTATTTT. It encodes CASSDGLAESTDTQYF.

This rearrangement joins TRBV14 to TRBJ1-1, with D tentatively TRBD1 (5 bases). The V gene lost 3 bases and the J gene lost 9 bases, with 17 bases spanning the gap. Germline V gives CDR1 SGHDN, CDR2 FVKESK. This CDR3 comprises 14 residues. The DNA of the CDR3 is TGTGCCAGCAGCCACCTGGGGACTCAGACCCAAGCTTTCTTT. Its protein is CASSHLGTQTQAFF.

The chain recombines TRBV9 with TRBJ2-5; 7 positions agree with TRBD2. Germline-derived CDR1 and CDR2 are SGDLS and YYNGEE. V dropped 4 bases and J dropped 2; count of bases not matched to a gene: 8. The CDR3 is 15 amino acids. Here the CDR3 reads CASSPGTTVQETQYF. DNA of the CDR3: TGTGCCAGCAGCCCCGGGACTACAGTACAAGAGACCCAGTACTTC.

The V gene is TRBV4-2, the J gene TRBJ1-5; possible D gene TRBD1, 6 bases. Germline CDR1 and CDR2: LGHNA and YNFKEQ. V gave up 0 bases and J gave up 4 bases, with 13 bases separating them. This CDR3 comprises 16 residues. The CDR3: CASSQEQGRTNQPQHF. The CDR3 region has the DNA TGTGCCAGCAGCCAAGAACAGGGCAGGACGAATCAGCCCCAGCATTTT.